The next 10 T cell receptor beta chains were all read from a single sample in a study of blood T cell repertoires in COVID-19. Measured with immunoSEQ multiplex PCR; TCRdb has only the in-frame clones, and not every one. The sample lists about 270,000 clones, approximately 86% occurring once. The specimen was peripheral blood. These receptors came from a middle-aged man who had recovered from COVID-19.

The chain couples TRBV12-3 or TRBV12-4 to TRBJ2-7; 8 bases align to TRBD1. The CDR3 spans 13 residues. With 7 bases clipped from V and 3 bases from J, the junction kept 5 bases outside the gene matches. The CDR3 loop reads CASTRDRSYEQYF. The CDR3 nucleotides are TGTGCCAGCACCCGGGACAGGAGCTACGAGCAGTACTTC.

This chain uses TRBV19 with TRBJ2-2; D remains ambiguous. V gave up 6 bases and J gave up 4 bases, with 12 bases separating them. This CDR3 has 14 residues. CDR1 and CDR2 (germline): LNHDA, SQIVND (reference sequence). The CDR3 DNA follows: TGTGCCAGTAGAGCTGACGGAGCCACCGGGGAGCTGTTTTTT. Amino acids: CASRADGATGELFF. Complete variable domain (other parts from reference TRBV19 and TRBJ2-2): DGGITQSPKYLFRKEGQNVTLSCEQNLNHDAMYWYRQDPGQGLRLIYYSQIVNDFQKGDIAEGYSVSREKKESFPLTVTSAQKNPTAFYLCASRADGATGELFFGEGSRLTVL.

The chain links TRBV6-2 or TRBV6-3 to TRBJ1-4; D ambiguous. With 5 bases removed from V and 10 bases from J, the gap between germline ends came to 20 bases. The CDR3 length is 15 residues. Per germline, CDR1 MNHEY and CDR2 SVGEGT. The DNA of the CDR3 is TGTGCCAGCAGTAAAGAGGCAGCTAATCGAGGAAAACTGTTTTTT. Translation: CASSKEAANRGKLFF.

The chain uses TRBV4-3 and TRBJ1-2; the match to TRBD1 covers 8 bases. Losses at the gene ends were 2 bases for V and 5 bases for J; bases not matched to a gene: 10. Per the germline V gene, CDR1 is LGHNA and CDR2 is YSLEER. The CDR3 contains 16 residues. The CDR3 DNA sequence: TGCGCCAGCAGCCAACTCCCGCAAAGACAGGGGTATGGCTACACCTTC. Translated, it gives CASSQLPQRQGYGYTF.

The V call is TRBV7-8, the J call TRBJ2-7; 10 bases are a match to TRBD1. This CDR3 is built from 15 residues. Unmatched junction bases numbered 7, after V lost 5 bases and J lost 3 bases. Germline values: CDR1 SGHVS, CDR2 FQNEAQ. CDR3 sequence reads: CASSPSGQGHYEQYF. The DNA for the CDR3 is TGTGCCAGCAGCCCATCGGGACAGGGGCACTACGAGCAGTACTTC.

The V call is TRBV6-6, the J call TRBJ2-7; 10 nucleotides align to TRBD2. Germline V gene sequence: CDR1 MNHNY, CDR2 SVGAGI (reference sequence). The CDR3 is 15 amino acids. V shed 6 bases, J shed 8 bases, and the junction held 13 bases outside the gene matches. The CDR3 is CASSRTGTSVSKQYF. DNA of the CDR3: TGTGCCAGCAGCAGGACCGGGACTAGCGTGTCGAAGCAGTACTTC.

The rearrangement joins TRBV19 to TRBJ1-2, with D tentatively TRBD1 (5 bases). V lost 0 bases and J lost 4, with 9 bases in between. Looked up from germline, CDR1 is LNHDA and CDR2 is SQIVND (reference sequence). The CDR3 runs 14 residues. The DNA of the CDR3 is TGTGCCAGTAGTATAGATGACAGAGCCTATGGCTACACCTTC. This codes for CASSIDDRAYGYTF.

This clone was seen more than once but under ten times. The chain combines TRBV19 with TRBJ1-2; D is ambiguous. Germline-derived CDR1 and CDR2 are LNHDA and SQIVND (reference sequence). Trimming removed 3 bases from V and 7 bases from J, with 9 bases in between. This CDR3 has 12 residues. The CDR3 DNA is TGTGCCAGTAGTATTTTGGGCACTGGCTACACCTTC. Encoded protein: CASSILGTGYTF.

The genes are TRBV7-2 and TRBJ2-7; TRBD2 aligns across 9 bases. J gave up 3 bases and V 1 base, and 4 bases lay outside the gene matches. This CDR3 is built from 15 residues. Germline V CDR1 and CDR2: SGHTA, FQGNSA. CDR3 sequence: CASSLEGGRDYEQYF. Written as DNA, the CDR3 is TGTGCCAGCAGCTTAGAAGGCGGGAGGGACTACGAGCAGTACTTC. Looking up the rest from reference TRBV7-2 and TRBJ2-7 gives the full variable domain: GAGVSQSPSNKVTEKGKDVELRCDPISGHTALYWYRQSLGQGLEFLIYFQGNSAPDKSGLPSDRFSAERTGGSVSTLTIQRTQQEDSAVYLCASSLEGGRDYEQYFGPGTRLTVT.

The rearrangement uses TRBV27 and TRBJ2-1; 8 bases fit TRBD2. J gave up 7 bases and V 2 bases, and 10 bases lay outside the gene matches. This CDR3 region has 16 residues. CDR1 is MNHEY and CDR2 is SMNVEV in the germline V gene (reference sequence). The CDR3 coding sequence is TGTGCCAGCAGTTTACGGACGGGAGGGCCGAGTAATGAGCAGTTCTTC. Protein: CASSLRTGGPSNEQFF.